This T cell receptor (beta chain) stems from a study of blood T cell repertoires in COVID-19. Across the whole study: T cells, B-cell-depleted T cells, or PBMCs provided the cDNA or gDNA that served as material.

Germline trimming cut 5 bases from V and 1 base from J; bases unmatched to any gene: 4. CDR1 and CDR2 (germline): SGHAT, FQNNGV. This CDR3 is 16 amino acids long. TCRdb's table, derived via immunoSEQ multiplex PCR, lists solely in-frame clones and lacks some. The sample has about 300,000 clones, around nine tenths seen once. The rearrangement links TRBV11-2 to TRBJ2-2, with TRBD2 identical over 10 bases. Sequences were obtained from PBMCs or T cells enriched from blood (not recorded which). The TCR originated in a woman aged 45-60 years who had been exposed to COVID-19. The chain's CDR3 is CASSEIAGGNTGELFF. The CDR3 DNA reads TGTGCCAGCAGCGAAATAGCGGGGGGGAACACCGGGGAGCTGTTTTTT.